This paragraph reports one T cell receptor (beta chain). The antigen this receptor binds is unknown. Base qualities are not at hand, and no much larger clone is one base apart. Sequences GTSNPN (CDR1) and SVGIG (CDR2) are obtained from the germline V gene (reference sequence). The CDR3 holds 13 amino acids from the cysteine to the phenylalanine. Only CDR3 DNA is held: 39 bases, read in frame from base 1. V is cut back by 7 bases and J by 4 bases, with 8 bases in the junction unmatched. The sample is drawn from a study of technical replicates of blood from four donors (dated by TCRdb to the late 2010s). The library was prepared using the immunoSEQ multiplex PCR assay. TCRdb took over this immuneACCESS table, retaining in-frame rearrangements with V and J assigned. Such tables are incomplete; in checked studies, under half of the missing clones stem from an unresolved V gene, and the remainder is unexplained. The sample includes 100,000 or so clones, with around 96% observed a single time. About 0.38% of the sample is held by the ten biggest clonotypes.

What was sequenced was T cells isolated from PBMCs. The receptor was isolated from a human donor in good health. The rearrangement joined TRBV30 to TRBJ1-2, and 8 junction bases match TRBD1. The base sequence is TGTGCCTTTGAGACAGGGGCCTTCTATGGCTACACCTTC. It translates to CAFETGAFYGYTF.